This is a list of T cell receptor beta chains from one sample in a study of T cells after yellow fever vaccination. MiXCR, applied by TCRdb to the 5' RACE reads, yields one record per CDR3 protein. The sample yields over 300,000 distinct CDR3 sequences, about 4% seen once. The sample here was PBMCs, taken 5 days after the yellow fever booster vaccination. Receptors were obtained from a man between 18 and 29 years old who received the YFV17D yellow fever vaccine. CDR3s include the opening cysteine and the closing phenylalanine or tryptophan. Fields, in order: D gene, V gene, clone size, J gene, CDR3 DNA, CDR3 protein. A D gene is named only where the DNA matches it firmly. Clone size, where shown, is once, few, many, or a class for clones that have expanded.

d_gene: -
v_gene: TRBV20-1
abundance: -
j_gene: TRBJ1-1
CDR3nt: TGCAGTGCTAGATCCGGAGAAGAAGCTTTCTTT
CDR3aa: CSARSGEEAFF

d_gene: TRBD1
v_gene: TRBV7-8
abundance: many
j_gene: TRBJ2-7
CDR3nt: TGTGCCAGCAGCTTTCTCCCGGGACAGGGGACCTACGAGCAGTACTTC
CDR3aa: CASSFLPGQGTYEQYF

d_gene: TRBD1
v_gene: TRBV11-1
abundance: -
j_gene: TRBJ2-3
CDR3nt: TGTGCCAGCAGGGAATACAGGGGAACAGATACGCAGTATTTT
CDR3aa: CASREYRGTDTQYF

d_gene: TRBD1
v_gene: TRBV12-3/TRBV12-4
abundance: few
j_gene: TRBJ1-6
CDR3nt: TGTGCCAGCACTCGGACAGGGGGCGCCTATAATTCACCCCTCCACTTT
CDR3aa: CASTRTGGAYNSPLHF

d_gene: -
v_gene: TRBV4-3
abundance: -
j_gene: TRBJ2-1
CDR3nt: TGCGCCAGCAGCCGCAATCAGGGCAATGAGCAGTTCTTC
CDR3aa: CASSRNQGNEQFF

d_gene: TRBD2
v_gene: TRBV29-1
abundance: few
j_gene: TRBJ2-3
CDR3nt: TGCAGCGCGGCTAGGACTAGCGGGGGCACGGATACGCAGTATTTT
CDR3aa: CSAARTSGGTDTQYF

d_gene: TRBD1
v_gene: TRBV5-1
abundance: -
j_gene: TRBJ2-4
CDR3nt: TGCGCCAGCAGCTACCGACAGGGGCTAGCCAAAAACATTCAGTACTTC
CDR3aa: CASSYRQGLAKNIQYF

d_gene: -
v_gene: TRBV7-3
abundance: few
j_gene: TRBJ2-3
CDR3nt: TGTGCCAGCAGCTTAGCAAATAGCGTGACAGATACGCAGTATTTT
CDR3aa: CASSLANSVTDTQYF

d_gene: TRBD2
v_gene: TRBV5-1
abundance: many
j_gene: TRBJ2-5
CDR3nt: TGCGCCAGCAGCTGGGACTACCAGACTCGGTACTTC
CDR3aa: CASSWDYQTRYF

d_gene: -
v_gene: TRBV7-3
abundance: many
j_gene: TRBJ1-2
CDR3nt: TGTGCCAGCAGCTTTGGAGGGGGGAATGGCTACACCTTC
CDR3aa: CASSFGGGNGYTF

d_gene: -
v_gene: TRBV3-1
abundance: few
j_gene: TRBJ1-5
CDR3nt: TGTGCCAGCAGCCGGCTCGGGCAGCCCCAGCATTTT
CDR3aa: CASSRLGQPQHF

d_gene: -
v_gene: TRBV5-1
abundance: -
j_gene: TRBJ2-3
CDR3nt: TGCGCCAGCAGCTACCGGACAGAGAGGTCAGATACGCAGTATTTT
CDR3aa: CASSYRTERSDTQYF

d_gene: TRBD1
v_gene: TRBV29-1
abundance: few
j_gene: TRBJ1-2
CDR3nt: TGCAGCGGAGGGTGGGACAGAAACTATGGCTACACCTTC
CDR3aa: CSGGWDRNYGYTF

d_gene: -
v_gene: TRBV10-3
abundance: few
j_gene: TRBJ1-2
CDR3nt: TGTGCCATCACCACTAAGACGGGGAAGAACTATGGCTACACCTTC
CDR3aa: CAITTKTGKNYGYTF

d_gene: -
v_gene: TRBV27
abundance: few
j_gene: TRBJ2-3
CDR3nt: TGTGCCAGCAGTTTATTTGATCCTTACACAGATACGCAGTATTTT
CDR3aa: CASSLFDPYTDTQYF

d_gene: -
v_gene: TRBV20-1
abundance: many
j_gene: TRBJ1-4
CDR3nt: TGCAGTGCTAGAGATTCAGGGCCTGGGCTGTTTTTT
CDR3aa: CSARDSGPGLFF

d_gene: TRBD1
v_gene: TRBV10-3
abundance: many
j_gene: TRBJ2-1
CDR3nt: TGTGCCATCAGTCCCCGGGACAGGGGTATCGATGAGCAGTTCTTC
CDR3aa: CAISPRDRGIDEQFF

d_gene: TRBD2
v_gene: TRBV5-1
abundance: many
j_gene: TRBJ2-5
CDR3nt: TGCGCCAGCAGCAGACTAGCGGGGGGCCTCCAAGAGACCCAGTACTTC
CDR3aa: CASSRLAGGLQETQYF

d_gene: -
v_gene: TRBV6-1
abundance: few
j_gene: TRBJ1-5
CDR3nt: TGTGCCAGCAGTGGCCGCATAGGGTCCAATCAGCCCCAGCATTTT
CDR3aa: CASSGRIGSNQPQHF

d_gene: -
v_gene: TRBV4-2
abundance: -
j_gene: TRBJ2-6
CDR3nt: TGTGCCAGCAGCTTGGTCCCTACTGGGGCCAACGTCCTGACTTTC
CDR3aa: CASSLVPTGANVLTF

d_gene: -
v_gene: TRBV6-1
abundance: -
j_gene: TRBJ2-5
CDR3nt: TGTGCCAGCACCGAACACCCTCAAGAGACCCAGTACTTC
CDR3aa: CASTEHPQETQYF

d_gene: TRBD1
v_gene: TRBV4-1
abundance: few
j_gene: TRBJ1-2
CDR3nt: TGCGCCAGCAGCCAAGAGACAGGGCATGGCTACACCTTC
CDR3aa: CASSQETGHGYTF

d_gene: -
v_gene: TRBV6-1
abundance: many
j_gene: TRBJ2-1
CDR3nt: TGTGCCAGCAGTGAAGCCGTGGGGGCCCAGCAGTTCTTC
CDR3aa: CASSEAVGAQQFF

d_gene: TRBD2
v_gene: TRBV19
abundance: few
j_gene: TRBJ2-3
CDR3nt: TGTGCCAGTAGTATCCTGTGGACTAGCGGGGGTCCAATCACAGATACGCAGTATTTT
CDR3aa: CASSILWTSGGPITDTQYF

d_gene: -
v_gene: TRBV5-6
abundance: few
j_gene: TRBJ2-1
CDR3nt: TGTGCCAGCAGGCAGGAAAGAGGGGGGGGCTATGAGCAGTTCTTC
CDR3aa: CASRQERGGGYEQFF

d_gene: TRBD1
v_gene: TRBV5-1
abundance: few
j_gene: TRBJ2-5
CDR3nt: TGCGCCAGCAGCTCACCGGGACAGCAAGAGACCCAGTACTTC
CDR3aa: CASSSPGQQETQYF

d_gene: -
v_gene: TRBV7-9
abundance: -
j_gene: TRBJ1-5
CDR3nt: TGTGCCAGCAGCTTGGCGGCGGAACAGCCCCAGCATTTT
CDR3aa: CASSLAAEQPQHF

d_gene: -
v_gene: TRBV7-2
abundance: many
j_gene: TRBJ2-3
CDR3nt: TGTGCCACTGGGCTCTTAACAGATACGCAGTATTTT
CDR3aa: CATGLLTDTQYF

d_gene: -
v_gene: TRBV5-4
abundance: many
j_gene: TRBJ2-7
CDR3nt: TGTGCCAGCAGCTTGGCCCCTTCTACCTACGAGCAGTACTTC
CDR3aa: CASSLAPSTYEQYF

d_gene: -
v_gene: TRBV9
abundance: few
j_gene: TRBJ2-7
CDR3nt: TGTGCCAGCAGCCCCAGAACAGAATCCTACGAGCAGTACTTC
CDR3aa: CASSPRTESYEQYF

d_gene: TRBD2
v_gene: TRBV4-2
abundance: few
j_gene: TRBJ2-7
CDR3nt: TGTGCCAGCAGCCAACCGACGGCGGGGGGCTACGAGCAGTACTTC
CDR3aa: CASSQPTAGGYEQYF

d_gene: TRBD1
v_gene: TRBV5-1
abundance: few
j_gene: TRBJ2-3
CDR3nt: TGCGCCAGCAGCGTAGGACAGGGTTTGGCAGATACGCAGTATTTT
CDR3aa: CASSVGQGLADTQYF

d_gene: -
v_gene: TRBV5-4
abundance: many
j_gene: TRBJ1-1
CDR3nt: TGTGCCAGCAGCCGGGGCCAGGAGTTGAACACTGAAGCTTTCTTT
CDR3aa: CASSRGQELNTEAFF

d_gene: -
v_gene: TRBV5-1
abundance: few
j_gene: TRBJ2-7
CDR3nt: TGCGCCAGCAGCTTGTCCCTTGGACTAACGTCCTACGAGCAGTACTTC
CDR3aa: CASSLSLGLTSYEQYF

d_gene: TRBD2
v_gene: TRBV20-1
abundance: -
j_gene: TRBJ2-5
CDR3nt: TGCAGTGCTAGAACTAGCGGGGGAGAGACCCAGTACTTC
CDR3aa: CSARTSGGETQYF

d_gene: -
v_gene: TRBV20-1
abundance: -
j_gene: TRBJ1-2
CDR3nt: TGCAGTGCTCCACTATGGGGACACCGAAGTAACTATGGCTACACCTTC
CDR3aa: CSAPLWGHRSNYGYTF

d_gene: -
v_gene: TRBV12-3/TRBV12-4
abundance: few
j_gene: TRBJ1-2
CDR3nt: TGTGCCAGCAGTTCTGGGGGTTTTGCCTATGGCTACACCTTC
CDR3aa: CASSSGGFAYGYTF

d_gene: TRBD2
v_gene: TRBV3-1
abundance: few
j_gene: TRBJ2-1
CDR3nt: TGTGCCAGCAGCCAGGTAGCGGGGGGGCTTAATGAGCAGTTCTTC
CDR3aa: CASSQVAGGLNEQFF

d_gene: TRBD1
v_gene: TRBV6-4
abundance: few
j_gene: TRBJ1-5
CDR3nt: TGTGCCAGCAGTTCGCTTCGGACAGGGATGAGCAATCAGCCCCAGCATTTT
CDR3aa: CASSSLRTGMSNQPQHF

d_gene: TRBD2
v_gene: TRBV29-1
abundance: -
j_gene: TRBJ2-3
CDR3nt: TGCAGCGTACCTCCCAGCGGGGGGACCACAGATACGCAGTATTTT
CDR3aa: CSVPPSGGTTDTQYF

d_gene: -
v_gene: TRBV4-3
abundance: -
j_gene: TRBJ2-2
CDR3nt: TGCGCCAGCAGCCCCCAACTGGGGACCGATGGAGCCGGGGAGCTGTTTTTT
CDR3aa: CASSPQLGTDGAGELFF

d_gene: TRBD2
v_gene: TRBV5-1
abundance: few
j_gene: TRBJ2-2
CDR3nt: TGCGCCAGCAGCTTCCAGCGGGGAAACACCGGGGAGCTGTTTTTT
CDR3aa: CASSFQRGNTGELFF

d_gene: -
v_gene: TRBV20-1
abundance: -
j_gene: TRBJ2-2
CDR3nt: TGCAGTGCAGCACGGGGTAGGGAGCTGTTTTTT
CDR3aa: CSAARGRELFF

d_gene: TRBD1
v_gene: TRBV11-2
abundance: few
j_gene: TRBJ2-5
CDR3nt: TGTGCCAGCAGCCGGGACAGGGGGACGGGGGAGACCCAGTACTTC
CDR3aa: CASSRDRGTGETQYF

d_gene: -
v_gene: TRBV4-1
abundance: many
j_gene: TRBJ2-4
CDR3nt: TGCGCCAGCAGCCAAGATGACACCGCCCGTCTAGCCAAAAACATTCAGTACTTC
CDR3aa: CASSQDDTARLAKNIQYF

d_gene: -
v_gene: TRBV18
abundance: -
j_gene: TRBJ1-5
CDR3nt: TGTGCCAGCTCACCGAGTCAGTCCAATCAGCCCCAGCATTTT
CDR3aa: CASSPSQSNQPQHF

d_gene: -
v_gene: TRBV28
abundance: few
j_gene: TRBJ1-5
CDR3nt: TGTGCCAGCAGTGTAATCAATCAGCCCCAGCATTTT
CDR3aa: CASSVINQPQHF